The next 16 T cell receptor beta chains were all read from a single sample in a study of CXCR3-negative and CXCR3-positive naive CD8 T cells (dated by TCRdb to between 2017 and 2020). Overall results and qualifications from the work: TRB CDR3s from CXCR3-positive naive cells showed higher hydrophobicity (lower Kidera factor 4), lower energy, and higher strength and volume indices than CXCR3-negative naive cells.

Their antigen targets remain unknown. The instrument given in TCRdb is NextSeq 550. The Human TCR Profiling Kit (MiLaboratory) was used to prepare UMI-labeled 5' RACE TRB cDNA libraries. TCRdb reprocessed the reads, reporting each CDR3 protein sequence once and no DNA. In this sample's table one finds about 120,000 distinct CDR3 sequences. The ten top clones hold 0.36% of the sample. Source material: naive CXCR3+ CD8+ T cells from blood. The intended sense of this specimen's cell subset or site label: CD45RO-CCR7+CD27+CD95- naive CD8+ T cells expressing CXCR3 (TNR3+). These receptors were collected from a human donor in good health. Some clones in this sample may be carry-over from other donors' samples.

V gene TRBV4-1 combines with J gene TRBJ1-1; TCRdb's D call of TRBD1 is untestable without DNA. The germline gives CDR1 MGHRA, CDR2 YSYEKL. The CDR3 loop spans 15 amino acids. The CDR3 is CASSLEQGMNTEAFF.

The chain carries TRBV28 and TRBJ2-2. This CDR3 is built from 13 residues. Germline CDR1 reads MDHEN; CDR2 reads SYDVKM. Here the CDR3 reads CASSRGNTGELFF.

V is TRBV11-2 and J is TRBJ2-5; absent DNA, TCRdb's TRBD1 call cannot be checked. CDR1 is SGHAT, CDR2 FQNNGV, per germline. This CDR3 spans 17 amino acids. The CDR3 protein is CASSQTWGGLLGETQYF. The full variable domain, rest sourced from reference TRBV11-2 and TRBJ2-5, is EAGVAQSPRYKIIEKRQSVAFWCNPISGHATLYWYQQILGQGPKLLIQFQNNGVVDDSQLPKDRFSAERLKGVDSTLKIQPAKLEDSAVYLCASSQTWGGLLGETQYFGPGTRLLVL.

The chain has TRBV12-3 or TRBV12-4 and TRBJ2-1. This CDR3 has 12 amino acids. CDR3 sequence reads: CASSFYGNEQFF.

The chain joins TRBV29-1 to TRBJ2-7; TCRdb proposes TRBD1, but this gene call is untestable without DNA. This CDR3 has 15 amino acids. The germline CDR1 and CDR2 sequences are SQVTM and ANQGSEA. The CDR3 here is CSVDEGTGGINEQYF.

This chain connects TRBV15 to TRBJ2-7. This CDR3 is built from 15 residues. Germline lookup yields CDR1 LNHNV and CDR2 YYDKDF (reference sequence). This chain's CDR3 is CATSRLGRGSYEQYF.

The rearrangement links TRBV7-8 to TRBJ1-4; TCRdb outputs TRBD1, but without DNA this stays unchecked. The CDR3 runs 15 residues. The germline gives CDR1 SGHVS, CDR2 FQNEAQ. CDR3 in amino acids: CASSLAAGTNEKLFF.

The chain is built from TRBV28 and TRBJ2-3. This CDR3 region has 12 residues. Germline V gene sequence: CDR1 MDHEN, CDR2 SYDVKM. The CDR3: CASSPPLSTQYF.

The chain employs TRBV11-2 and TRBJ2-2; TCRdb's D call of TRBD1 is untestable without DNA. Germline lookup yields CDR1 SGHAT and CDR2 FQNNGV. The CDR3 is made up of 17 amino acids. CDR3 loop: CASSLDTGTVITGELFF.

The CDR3 sequence: CASSLPSGTKETQYF. V and J are TRBV28 and TRBJ2-5; TCRdb gives TRBD2 as the D gene, but with no DNA this cannot be confirmed. Germline CDR1 reads MDHEN; CDR2 reads SYDVKM. This CDR3 has 15 amino acids. The entire variable domain, with the rest obtained from reference TRBV28 and TRBJ2-5, is as follows: DVKVTQSSRYLVKRTGEKVFLECVQDMDHENMFWYRQDPGLGLRLIYFSYDVKMKEKGDIPEGYSVSREKKERFSLILESASTNQTSMYLCASSLPSGTKETQYFGPGTRLLVL.

The V and J genes are TRBV10-3 and TRBJ2-4; TCRdb picks TRBD2, but there is no DNA to check that call. CDR3 length equals 18 residues. The germline V gene has CDR1 ENHRY and CDR2 SYGVKD. CDR3 residues: CAISESLAETLAKNIQYF.

The V gene is TRBV19, the J gene TRBJ2-7; lacking DNA, the TRBD2 call made by TCRdb goes unchecked. The CDR3 has 14 amino acids. CDR1 is LNHDA, CDR2 SQIVND, per germline (reference sequence). The CDR3 loop reads CASSGAFLSDEQYF.

The chain joins TRBV29-1 to TRBJ1-1. The CDR3 is 15 amino acids. The V gene's germline CDR1 is SQVTM and CDR2 ANQGSEA. CDR3 protein: CSVEVQTALVTEAFF.

The V call is TRBV11-2, the J call TRBJ2-1; with no DNA, the TCRdb D assignment of TRBD2 cannot be verified. This CDR3 contains 16 residues. Germline V gene lookup returns CDR1 SGHAT and CDR2 FQNNGV. This chain's CDR3 is CASSPLRVAGNNEQFF.

The V and J genes are TRBV7-6 and TRBJ2-5; TCRdb gives TRBD1 as the D gene, but with no DNA this cannot be confirmed. CDR1 and CDR2 from the germline V gene are SGHVS and FNYEAQ. CDR3 size: 16 residues. The CDR3 loop is CASSSRRGGPQETQYF. Together with reference TRBV7-6 and TRBJ2-5, the CDR3 gives the full variable domain: GAGVSQSPRYKVTKRGQDVALRCDPISGHVSLYWYRQALGQGPEFLTYFNYEAQQDKSGLPNDRFSAERPEGSISTLTIQRTEQRDSAMYRCASSSRRGGPQETQYFGPGTRLLVL.

The chain links TRBV28 to TRBJ2-2. The CDR3 has 16 amino acids. CDR1 is MDHEN and CDR2 is SYDVKM in the germline V gene. CDR3 protein: CASSLSAQMNTGELFF.